The clone carrying this TCR beta chain was counted once. This record belongs to a study of cytomegalovirus exposure and HLA in healthy donors. Both 60 Vbeta primers and 13 Jbeta primers went into the PCR. The method was immunoSEQ multiplex PCR; TCRdb's version includes in-frame clones alone and lacks a portion of them. The data contain 160,000 or so clones, 78% of them singletons. V was trimmed by 5 bases and J by 1 base, leaving 11 bases between them. This CDR3 comprises 14 residues. Per the germline V gene, CDR1 is SGHTA and CDR2 is FQGNSA. This chain connects TRBV7-2 to TRBJ1-1; D gene ambiguous. Specimen: PBMCs. The source of this sequence is a male donor in good health and CMV-seronegative. The CDR3 region has the DNA TGTGCCAGCAGCGAACGAGCAGGGAACACTGAAGCTTTCTTT. It codes for CASSERAGNTEAFF.